This passage covers 2 T cell receptor beta chains from one sample sequenced in a study of low-dose radiotherapy and immunotherapy resistance in tumors. Priming of first-strand cDNA relied on TRAV- and TRBV-specific primers (covering alpha and beta chains). The PCR that amplified TCRs ran for approximately 20 cycles, relying on a constant-region primer and a V-primer adapter. TCRdb redid the calling of the reads with MiXCR, one entry per CDR3 protein. The sample includes 35,000 to 50,000 distinct CDR3 sequences, less than 40% seen only once; the top ten take 3.7%. Time point in this sample: before trial treatment. Sequencing used PBMCs, obtained before treatment. These receptors all come from a male donor with gallbladder cancer.

There are many counts of this clonotype. V is TRBV18 and J is TRBJ2-3, with D possibly matching TRBD2 (6 bases). Trimming removed 0 bases from V and 1 base from J, with 11 bases in between. CDR3 length equals 16 residues. Per germline, CDR1 KGHSH and CDR2 LQKENI. The CDR3 DNA reads TGTGCCAGCTCACCACCCAGGTCGGGAGGCACAGATACGCAGTATTTT. As protein: CASSPPRSGGTDTQYF. The complete variable domain, with remaining parts taken from reference TRBV18 and TRBJ2-3, reads NAGVMQNPRHLVRRRGQEARLRCSPMKGHSHVYWYRQLPEEGLKFMVYLQKENIIDESGMPKERFSAEFPKEGPSILRIQQVVRGDSAAYFCASSPPRSGGTDTQYFGPGTRLTVL.

Only a few counts were recorded for this clonotype. The chain uses TRBV19 and TRBJ2-3; D might be TRBD2 (5 bases). CDR1 is LNHDA, CDR2 SQIVND, per germline (reference sequence). The CDR3 is made up of 15 amino acids. Trimming removed 9 bases at V and 3 bases at J, with 19 bases between. The CDR3 bases are TGTGCCAGCAATACCCCGGGGATTGGTACAGATACGCAGTATTTT. It translates to CASNTPGIGTDTQYF.